The 22 T cell receptor beta chains in this list originate from one sample, sequenced in a study of cytomegalovirus exposure and HLA in healthy donors. 13 Jbeta primers and 60 Vbeta primers were used for the PCR. TCRdb keeps only in-frame clones here, not all; method: immunoSEQ multiplex PCR. Its clone listing holds 80,000 to 95,000 clones. Sequencing was done on a sample of PBMCs. These receptors originate from a woman aged 30 to 39 in good health and CMV-seronegative.

The chain recombines TRBV5-1 with TRBJ2-1; 13 nucleotides agree with TRBD2. The junction had 17 bases not matched to a gene; V was cut back by 5 bases and J by 9 bases. Germline values: CDR1 SGHRS, CDR2 YFSETQ. This CDR3 has 18 residues. The CDR3 nucleotides read TGCGCCAGCAGTTTCACTAGCGGGGGGGCCGTGTCCGCCCTTGAGCAGTTCTTC. This codes for CASSFTSGGAVSALEQFF.

The V gene is TRBV7-9, the J gene TRBJ2-5; 9 bases line up with TRBD2. The J call may be faulty, since TRBJ2-7 better matches the DNA end. Looked up from germline, CDR1 is SEHNR and CDR2 is FQNEAQ (reference sequence). The CDR3 loop spans 15 amino acids. CDR3 in DNA: TGTGCCAGCAGCTTAGAAGCGGGAGGTTCCTACGAGCAGTACTTC. Translation: CASSLEAGGSYEQYF.

V gene TRBV7-9 combines with J gene TRBJ2-7; tentatively, D is TRBD2 (5 bases). Germline lookup yields CDR1 SEHNR and CDR2 FQNEAQ (reference sequence). With 2 bases removed from V and 4 bases from J, the gap between germline ends came to 6 bases. CDR3 length: 12 amino acids. The CDR3 here is CASSLRGYEQYF. In DNA, the CDR3 is TGTGCCAGCAGCTTACGGGGTTACGAGCAGTACTTC.

The chain joins TRBV30 to TRBJ2-2; 7 bases agree with TRBD1. Trimming took 0 bases from V and 7 from J; bases not matched to a gene: 2. Germline-derived CDR1 and CDR2 are GTSNPN and SVGIG (reference sequence). CDR3 length: 13 amino acids. The CDR3 here is CAWSVDRDGELFF. The CDR3, as DNA: TGTGCCTGGAGTGTTGACAGGGACGGGGAGCTGTTTTTT.

The CDR3 sequence: CASSPSTGVYEQYF. The CDR3 coding sequence is TGTGCCAGTAGTCCTTCCACAGGGGTTTACGAGCAGTACTTC. The chain couples TRBV19 to TRBJ2-7; 7 nucleotides line up with TRBD1. The CDR3 runs to 14 residues. With 5 bases clipped from V and 4 bases from J, the junction kept 8 bases outside the gene matches. Germline V gives CDR1 LNHDA, CDR2 SQIVND (reference sequence).

The chain carries TRBV13 and TRBJ2-3; D ambiguous. Germline V gene lookup returns CDR1 PRHDT and CDR2 FYEKMQ (reference sequence). The CDR3 has 14 amino acids. V lost 3 bases to trimming and J lost 0 bases, with 7 bases between them. CDR3: CASSLRTSTDTQYF. CDR3 in DNA: TGTGCCAGCAGCTTGAGAACTAGCACAGATACGCAGTATTTT. The full variable domain, its missing parts supplied by reference TRBV13 and TRBJ2-3, is AAGVIQSPRHLIKEKRETATLKCYPIPRHDTVYWYQQGPGQDPQFLISFYEKMQSDKGSIPDRFSAQQFSDYHSELNMSSLELGDSALYFCASSLRTSTDTQYFGPGTRLTVL.

The V gene is TRBV6-1, the J gene TRBJ2-1; the match to TRBD1 covers 9 bases. J lost 5 bases, V lost 6 bases, and 8 bases had no gene match. The CDR3 covers 15 residues. CDR1 is MNHNS, CDR2 SASEGT, per germline. The CDR3 loop is CASRKGTGRDNEQFF. CDR3 sequence (DNA): TGTGCCAGCAGGAAGGGGACAGGGCGGGACAATGAGCAGTTCTTC.

This chain connects TRBV5-1 to TRBJ2-1; 8 positions agree with TRBD2. The CDR3 is made up of 14 amino acids. Germline CDR1 is SGHRS and CDR2 is YFSETQ. The V gene end was trimmed by 2 bases and the J gene end by 9 bases; junction bases not matched to a gene: 7. CDR3 in amino acids: CASSFSGNSGEQFF. CDR3 nucleotides: TGCGCCAGCAGCTTTAGCGGGAACAGTGGTGAGCAGTTCTTC. Combining the CDR3 with reference TRBV5-1 and TRBJ2-1 gives the whole variable domain KAGVTQTPRYLIKTRGQQVTLSCSPISGHRSVSWYQQTPGQGLQFLFEYFSETQRNKGNFPGRFSGRQFSNSRSEMNVSTLELGDSALYLCASSFSGNSGEQFFGPGTRLTVL.

The chain has TRBV6-1 and TRBJ1-5, with a weak D call TRBD1 (6 bases). Trimming stripped 4 bases from V and 2 bases from J, with 6 bases between. This CDR3 is built from 13 residues. Germline V gene sequence: CDR1 MNHNS, CDR2 SASEGT. CDR3 loop: CASSAGGNQPQHF. The CDR3 DNA sequence: TGTGCCAGCAGTGCAGGGGGCAATCAGCCCCAGCATTTT.

On this clone itself: Other DNA variants within this sample encode the same CDR3. The rearrangement links TRBV30 to TRBJ1-6, with a possible D match to TRBD1 (5 bases). With 2 bases removed from V and 10 bases from J, the gap between germline ends came to 12 bases. CDR1 is GTSNPN, CDR2 SVGIG, per germline (reference sequence). This CDR3 is 13 amino acids long. CDR3 sequence: CAWSPQGSSPLHF. The CDR3 nucleotides are TGTGCCTGGAGTCCCCAGGGCAGCTCACCCCTCCACTTT.

In regard to this clone: Other DNA sequences in the same sample also yield this CDR3. This chain connects TRBV6-1 to TRBJ1-4; D gene uncertain. The CDR3 is 14 amino acids. The germline V gene has CDR1 MNHNS and CDR2 SASEGT. V was clipped by 3 bases and J by 4 bases, with 9 bases between them. This chain's CDR3 is CASSDPGVNEKLFF. The CDR3 DNA reads as TGTGCCAGCAGTGACCCCGGGGTTAATGAAAAACTGTTTTTT.

The V call is TRBV7-9, the J call TRBJ2-3; the match to TRBD2 covers 7 bases. After removal of 5 bases from V and 0 bases from J, the junction contained 5 bases not matched to a gene. The germline V gene has CDR1 SEHNR and CDR2 FQNEAQ (reference sequence). This CDR3 contains 15 residues. Written as DNA, the CDR3 is TGTGCCAGCAGCCCTAGCGGAACAAGCACAGATACGCAGTATTTT. Encoded protein: CASSPSGTSTDTQYF. The full variable domain, its missing parts supplied by reference TRBV7-9 and TRBJ2-3, is DTGVSQNPRHKITKRGQNVTFRCDPISEHNRLYWYRQTLGQGPEFLTYFQNEAQLEKSRLLSDRFSAERPKGSFSTLEIQRTEQGDSAMYLCASSPSGTSTDTQYFGPGTRLTVL.

V and J are TRBV18 and TRBJ2-7, with 8 bases that match TRBD1. This CDR3 comprises 15 residues. Germline CDR1 reads KGHSH; CDR2 reads LQKENI. The V and J ends lost 5 bases and 0 bases, in that order; junction bases with no gene match: 6. CDR3: CASSDRQGPSYEQYF. The CDR3, as DNA: TGTGCCAGCTCAGATCGACAGGGGCCCTCCTACGAGCAGTACTTC.

This chain connects TRBV29-1 to TRBJ1-1, with 9 bases identical to TRBD1. V lost 6 bases to trimming and J lost 5 bases; unmatched junction nucleotides: 10. The CDR3 spans 14 residues. The germline V gene encodes CDR1 SQVTM and CDR2 ANQGSEA. The CDR3 sequence: CSVPLQGAGTEAFF. CDR3 bases: TGCAGCGTCCCCCTACAGGGGGCGGGTACTGAAGCTTTCTTT.

The chain is built from TRBV10-3 and TRBJ2-7; the D is unclear. The CDR3 spans 13 residues. The germline V gene has CDR1 ENHRY and CDR2 SYGVKD. V lost 6 bases and J 3 bases, leaving 12 bases between the germline ends. The CDR3 DNA sequence: TGTGCCATCAGGGCAGGTACACGCTACGAGCAGTACTTC. Amino acid sequence: CAIRAGTRYEQYF.

This chain uses TRBV6-5 with TRBJ1-1, with 9 nucleotides matching TRBD1. In germline, CDR1 is MNHEY, CDR2 SVGAGI. The CDR3 totals 13 residues. Trimming removed 8 bases from V and 1 base from J; junction bases left unmatched: 2. CDR3 sequence reads: CASWGQGNTEAFF. The CDR3 DNA reads as TGTGCCAGCTGGGGACAGGGGAACACTGAAGCTTTCTTT.

The chain combines TRBV29-1 with TRBJ1-2, with D perhaps TRBD1 (6 bases). Trimming shortened V by 1 base and J by 2 bases, and 11 bases separated the two germline ends. The germline CDR1 and CDR2 sequences are SQVTM and ANQGSEA. The CDR3 runs to 14 residues. Here the CDR3 DNA reads TGCAGCGTTGAAGGGCAGGGGCACAACTATGGCTACACCTTC. It specifies CSVEGQGHNYGYTF.

The chain joins TRBV5-1 to TRBJ1-1; D may be TRBD1 (5 bases). Looked up from germline, CDR1 is SGHRS and CDR2 is YFSETQ. This CDR3 spans 14 amino acids. V lost 7 bases and J lost 1, with 14 bases in between. The CDR3 sequence is CASSPQGKNTEAFF. The CDR3 region has the DNA TGCGCCAGCTCCCCTCAGGGAAAGAACACTGAAGCTTTCTTT.

The V call is TRBV19, the J call TRBJ2-1, with a possible D match to TRBD1 (6 bases). Germline CDR1 and CDR2: LNHDA and SQIVND (reference sequence). The CDR3 has 13 amino acids. Trimming cost V 6 bases and J 10 bases, with 16 bases left between them. DNA of the CDR3: TGTGCCAGTAGCCTCCGTCCAGGGGACGAGCAGTTCTTC. Residues: CASSLRPGDEQFF.

The CDR3 here is CASSEEGYEQYF. CDR3 in DNA: TGTGCCAGCAGCGAGGAGGGTTACGAGCAGTACTTC. V and J are TRBV7-9 and TRBJ2-7, with D possibly matching TRBD2 (6 bases). Germline CDR1 and CDR2: SEHNR and FQNEAQ (reference sequence). The CDR3 runs 12 residues. Trimming took off 5 bases at V and 4 bases at J, with 9 bases between the two ends.

The chain links TRBV2 to TRBJ2-4; 9 nucleotides align to TRBD1. J was trimmed by 6 bases and V by 4 bases; bases with no gene match: 4. The V gene's germline CDR1 is SNHLY and CDR2 FYNNEI. This CDR3 is 14 amino acids long. The CDR3 nucleotides are TGTGCCAGCAGTGGGACAGGGGAGAGAAACATTCAGTACTTC. Translating gives CASSGTGERNIQYF.

The V gene is TRBV6-1, the J gene TRBJ2-7, with 9 bases aligning to TRBD1. The V gene end was trimmed by 2 bases and the J gene end by 7 bases; junction bases not matched to a gene: 6. The CDR3 totals 14 residues. CDR1 is MNHNS and CDR2 is SASEGT in the germline V gene. The CDR3 DNA reads TGTGCCAGCAGTGAAACGGGACAGGGCGGAGAGCAGTACTTC. Translated, it gives CASSETGQGGEQYF.